This section outlines one T cell receptor beta chain sequence together with its context. V dropped 3 bases and J dropped 3 bases, with 10 bases sitting between them. The CDR3 is 14 amino acids. Germline assignment: CDR1 SGDLS and CDR2 YYNGEE. This sample is part of a study of Graves' ophthalmopathy and Graves' hyperthyroidism. Amplification of TCR beta CDR3 regions used RNA transcripts. The authors performed first-round RT-PCR with HTBI primers and then a second-round multiplex PCR. MiXCR, applied by TCRdb to the multiplex PCR reads, yields one record per CDR3 protein. The sample lists 150,000 to 200,000 distinct CDR3 sequences, 39% seen once, with 8% to 9% in the top ten.

Sequencing was carried out using peripheral blood. The clonotype originates from a man aged 30 to 39 with Graves' ophthalmopathy. The chain carries TRBV9 and TRBJ1-5; the D is unclear. The CDR3 sequence is CASSAGPINQPQHF. Here the CDR3 DNA reads TGTGCCAGCAGCGCTGGACCGATCAATCAGCCCCAGCATTTT. The variable domain in full, completed from reference TRBV9 and TRBJ1-5, reads DSGVTQTPKHLITATGQRVTLRCSPRSGDLSVYWYQQSLDQGLQFLIQYYNGEERAKGNILERFSAQQFPDLHSELNLSSLELGDSALYFCASSAGPINQPQHFGDGTRLSIL.